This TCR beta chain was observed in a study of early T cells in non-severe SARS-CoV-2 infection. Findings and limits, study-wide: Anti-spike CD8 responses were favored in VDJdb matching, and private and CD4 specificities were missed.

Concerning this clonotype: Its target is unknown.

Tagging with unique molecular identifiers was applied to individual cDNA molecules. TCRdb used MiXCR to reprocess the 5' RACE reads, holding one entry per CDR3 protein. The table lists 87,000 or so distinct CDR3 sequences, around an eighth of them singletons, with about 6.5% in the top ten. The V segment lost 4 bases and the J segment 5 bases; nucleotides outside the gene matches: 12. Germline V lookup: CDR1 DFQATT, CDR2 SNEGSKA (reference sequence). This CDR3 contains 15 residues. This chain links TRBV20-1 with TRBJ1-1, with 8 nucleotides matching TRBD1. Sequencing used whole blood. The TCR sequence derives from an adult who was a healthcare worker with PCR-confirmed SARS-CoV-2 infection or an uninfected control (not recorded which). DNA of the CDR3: TGCAGTGCTACTCTACCTACAGGGGGGCGGACTGAAGCTTTCTTT. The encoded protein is CSATLPTGGRTEAFF.